These T cell receptor beta chains were read from a single sample in a study of cytomegalovirus exposure and HLA in healthy donors. Clones were sequenced by immunoSEQ multiplex PCR, and TCRdb holds only the in-frame ones, with some missing. Of roughly 130,000 clones in the sample, roughly 81% were seen once. Source material: PBMCs. These receptors came from a woman in her 30s in good health and CMV-seronegative. The conserved cysteine and the conserved F or W are not part of the CDR3 here.

ASSRQGANYGYT TRBV19 12
ASSLGADKGIGYT TRBV5-1 13
ASSLTGDQPQH TRBV2 11
ASSLEWTSGGADEQF TRBV7-8 15
ASSVTGGKTQY TRBV9 11
ASSPTRDRGEKLF TRBV5-1 13
ASSEAIHSPNEQF TRBV2 13
AWNSGGAGDTQY TRBV30 12
ASSQDTGTGTEAF TRBV16 13
ASSLADSFYGYT TRBV5-1 12
ASSKEMGEVPAGRANTGELF TRBV21-1 20